These 14 T cell receptor beta chains originate from one sample sequenced in a study of blood T cell repertoires in COVID-19 (dated by TCRdb to 2020 to 2022). The library came from the immunoSEQ multiplex PCR assay. TCRdb retrieved this table from immuneACCESS and kept in-frame rearrangements only. Not all clones are present; in checked studies, unresolved V genes account for under half, and no reason is known for the remainder. This sample gives around 210,000 clones in total; around 90% of them show up just once. The ten largest clones take up approximately 1.5% of the sample. Sequencing was performed on peripheral blood. These TCRs come from a man in his late teens or twenties with active or convalescent COVID-19.

The chain joins TRBV27 to TRBJ1-5; TRBD1 might be the D (5 bases). From germline, CDR1 is MNHEY and CDR2 SMNVEV (reference sequence). With 3 bases removed from V and 10 bases from J, the gap between germline ends came to 13 bases. This CDR3 comprises 13 residues. CDR3: CASSFGGASPQHF. The DNA for the CDR3 is TGTGCCAGCAGTTTCGGGGGAGCCAGCCCCCAGCATTTT.

In its sample, this clone was seen once. This sequence joins TRBV4-3 and TRBJ2-7; TRBD2 might be the D (5 bases). Germline V gene sequence: CDR1 LGHNA, CDR2 YSLEER. CDR3 length: 14 amino acids. Trimming pared 1 base from V and 3 bases from J, leaving 10 bases between. CDR3 sequence: CASSQAHRGYEQYF. For the CDR3, the DNA is TGCGCCAGCAGCCAAGCACATCGGGGCTACGAGCAGTACTTC.

This clone was detected once. This chain uses TRBV7-2 with TRBJ2-3, with TRBD1 matching 7 bases. The CDR3 covers 14 residues. The V gene end was trimmed by 2 bases and the J gene end by 6 bases; junction bases not matched to a gene: 5. Germline assignment: CDR1 SGHTA and CDR2 FQGNSA. The CDR3 loop is CASSLTGARDTQYF. The CDR3 coding sequence is TGTGCCAGCAGCTTAACAGGGGCCCGGGATACGCAGTATTTT.

This chain links TRBV5-5 with TRBJ1-1; 10 nucleotides align to TRBD1. Germline-derived CDR1 and CDR2 are SGHKS and YYEKEE (reference sequence). Trimming cost V 1 base and J 3 bases; bases outside gene matches: 3. The CDR3 runs 15 residues. DNA for the CDR3: TGTGCCAGCAGCTTGCTAGGACAGGGGGACACTGAAGCTTTCTTT. Translation: CASSLLGQGDTEAFF.

The chain is built from TRBV10-3 and TRBJ1-1; 11 bases agree with TRBD1. The germline gives CDR1 ENHRY, CDR2 SYGVKD. The CDR3 is 14 amino acids. V lost 4 bases and J lost 2; bases outside the gene matches: 0. The CDR3 DNA reads TGTGCCATCAGTGGGACAGGGGGCAACACTGAAGCTTTCTTT. Its protein product is CAISGTGGNTEAFF.

The rearrangement joins TRBV30 to TRBJ1-2, with 7 bases matching TRBD1. The junction had 10 bases not matched to a gene; V was cut back by 0 bases and J by 6 bases. Germline V CDR1 and CDR2: GTSNPN, SVGIG (reference sequence). The CDR3 contains 15 residues. The CDR3 nucleotides are TGTGCCTGGAGTGTAGGTCCCCAGGGGGTAGATGGCTACACCTTC. Its protein is CAWSVGPQGVDGYTF.

The chain is built from TRBV27 and TRBJ2-1; possible D gene TRBD2, 6 bases. V was clipped by 8 bases and J by 0 bases, with 14 bases between them. Germline CDR1 is MNHEY and CDR2 is SMNVEV (reference sequence). There are 15 residues in the CDR3. DNA for the CDR3: TGTGCCAGCGCTGGGGACTCCCGCTCCTACAATGAGCAGTTCTTC. This codes for CASAGDSRSYNEQFF.

This chain connects TRBV29-1 to TRBJ2-3; unclear D gene. The germline V and J ends were trimmed by 4 bases and 1 base, with 6 bases remaining between them. In germline, CDR1 is SQVTM, CDR2 ANQGSEA. The CDR3 length is 12 residues. The CDR3 nucleotides read TGCAGCGTTGTTACAGGCACAGATACGCAGTATTTT. This translates into CSVVTGTDTQYF.

This chain uses TRBV4-3 with TRBJ2-2; 8 bases line up with TRBD2. With V trimmed by 0 bases and J by 6 bases, 3 bases remained unmatched. This CDR3 contains 15 residues. CDR1 and CDR2 from the germline V gene are LGHNA and YSLEER. The CDR3 sequence is CASSQDQAGAGELFF. In nucleotides, the CDR3 is TGCGCCAGCAGCCAAGATCAAGCGGGAGCCGGGGAGCTGTTTTTT.

The chain has TRBV5-1 and TRBJ1-1; TRBD1 aligns across 7 bases. Germline CDR1 reads SGHRS; CDR2 reads YFSETQ. This CDR3 is 15 amino acids long. Trimming took 0 bases from V and 0 from J; bases not matched to a gene: 2. CDR3 sequence: CASSLGQGMNTEAFF. Written as DNA, the CDR3 is TGCGCCAGCAGCTTGGGACAGGGAATGAACACTGAAGCTTTCTTT.

This chain connects TRBV7-2 to TRBJ2-2; perhaps TRBD2 as D (6 bases). This CDR3 spans 15 amino acids. V lost 0 bases and J lost 1, with 6 bases in between. Germline loops: CDR1 SGHTA, CDR2 FQGNSA. The CDR3 coding sequence is TGTGCCAGCAGCTTAGCGGGAGGGAACACCGGGGAGCTGTTTTTT. Protein: CASSLAGGNTGELFF. The variable domain in full, completed from reference TRBV7-2 and TRBJ2-2, reads GAGVSQSPSNKVTEKGKDVELRCDPISGHTALYWYRQSLGQGLEFLIYFQGNSAPDKSGLPSDRFSAERTGGSVSTLTIQRTQQEDSAVYLCASSLAGGNTGELFFGEGSRLTVL.

The chain combines TRBV7-9 with TRBJ2-7; TRBD1 aligns across 7 bases. The CDR3 has 12 residues. CDR1 SEHNR and CDR2 FQNEAQ come from the germline V gene (reference sequence). V trimming: 3 bases; J trimming: 9 bases; junction bases outside the gene matches: 5. The CDR3 protein is CASSFDREGQYF. Written as DNA, the CDR3 is TGTGCCAGCAGCTTTGACAGGGAAGGGCAGTACTTC.

This clone was observed a few times. The chain has TRBV3-1 (or the pseudogene TRBV3-2) and TRBJ1-6; D is unclear. With 3 bases removed from V and 7 bases from J, the gap between germline ends came to 10 bases. The V gene's germline CDR1 is LGHDT and CDR2 YNNKEL (reference sequence). The CDR3 has 14 residues. The CDR3 nucleotides read TGTGCCAGCAGCCAGTTTAATCGGAATTCACCCCTCCACTTT. This translates into CASSQFNRNSPLHF.

The rearrangement joins TRBV27 to TRBJ2-7; 7 bases map to TRBD1. The CDR3 spans 13 residues. Germline loops: CDR1 MNHEY, CDR2 SMNVEV (reference sequence). V gave up 6 bases and J gave up 0 bases; unmatched junction bases: 2. CDR3 sequence: CASRDRHSYEQYF. The CDR3 DNA follows: TGTGCCAGCAGGGACAGGCACTCCTACGAGCAGTACTTC.